Presented here are 18 T cell receptor beta chains from one specimen sequenced in a study of shared clonotypes between healthy human individuals. Produced via immunoSEQ multiplex PCR; TCRdb's table is partial and in-frame only. The sample lists about 2.4 million clones, approximately 92% seen once, with roughly 0.14% in the top ten. Sample: naive CD4+ T cells sorted from blood. The subset: CD45RA+ positively selected. These receptors were collected from a man aged 18 to 30 in good health.

V is TRBV29-1 and J is TRBJ2-3; D uncertain. Trimming removed 3 bases at V and 2 bases at J, with 9 bases between. Germline V lookup: CDR1 SQVTM, CDR2 ANQGSEA. The CDR3 runs 13 residues. In nucleotides, the CDR3 is TGCAGCGTTGACGCTGCCTACACAGATACGCAGTATTTT. Encoded protein: CSVDAAYTDTQYF.

J is TRBJ1-4 and V is TRBV18; the match to TRBD1 covers 10 bases. The germline CDR1 and CDR2 sequences are KGHSH and LQKENI. V gave up 4 bases and J gave up 7 bases; unmatched junction bases: 9. CDR3 length: 16 residues. The CDR3 reads CASSRPLGTGVEKLFF. The CDR3 DNA is TGTGCCAGCTCACGGCCACTCGGGACAGGGGTTGAAAAACTGTTTTTT.

This clone was counted between two and nine times. J is TRBJ2-7 and V is TRBV19, with 9 bases identical to TRBD1. CDR3 length: 16 residues. Germline CDR1 and CDR2: LNHDA and SQIVND (reference sequence). J was trimmed by 1 base and V by 6 bases; bases with no gene match: 10. In DNA form, the CDR3 reads TGTGCCAGTAGCCGAGAGCCGGGACAGGGATCCTACGAGCAGTACTTC. Translating gives CASSREPGQGSYEQYF.

The chain joins TRBV7-9 to TRBJ2-5, with D possibly TRBD1 on 5 matching bases. The CDR3 length is 13 residues. CDR1 and CDR2 from the germline V gene are SEHNR and FQNEAQ (reference sequence). The V and J ends lost 4 bases and 5 bases respectively, with 11 bases between them. The CDR3 region is CASSSPPGETQYF. The DNA for the CDR3 is TGTGCCAGCAGCTCACCCCCAGGGGAGACCCAGTACTTC.

Comments on this clone: The same CDR3 can be traced to other DNA sequences in this sample. V gene TRBV7-9 combines with J gene TRBJ2-3, with D unresolved. Germline V CDR1 and CDR2: SEHNR, FQNEAQ (reference sequence). There are 15 residues in the CDR3. The V gene lost 0 bases and the J gene lost 2 bases, with 9 bases spanning the gap. This CDR3 reads CASSLALGSTDTQYF. For the CDR3, the DNA is TGTGCCAGCAGCTTAGCGCTCGGCTCCACAGATACGCAGTATTTT. The full variable domain, with the rest looked up from reference TRBV7-9 and TRBJ2-3, is DTGVSQNPRHKITKRGQNVTFRCDPISEHNRLYWYRQTLGQGPEFLTYFQNEAQLEKSRLLSDRFSAERPKGSFSTLEIQRTEQGDSAMYLCASSLALGSTDTQYFGPGTRLTVL.

The gene calls are TRBV18 and TRBJ2-7; TRBD1 agrees at 9 bases. CDR3 length: 15 residues. Looked up from germline, CDR1 is KGHSH and CDR2 is LQKENI. Trimming cost V 6 bases and J 4 bases; bases outside gene matches: 10. CDR3 residues: CASSPGTGTIYEQYF. CDR3 in DNA: TGTGCCAGCTCTCCCGGGACAGGGACCATTTACGAGCAGTACTTC.

The CDR3 bases are TGTGCCAGCAGCCCTACCAGGGGAGGGAAAGAAAAACTGTTTTTT. It yields the protein CASSPTRGGKEKLFF. V gene TRBV21-1 combines with J gene TRBJ1-4. TRBV21-1 is labeled a pseudogene. The CDR3 covers 15 residues.

V and J are TRBV5-4 and TRBJ2-7; D not resolved. Germline values: CDR1 SGHNT, CDR2 YYREEE (reference sequence). Deletions cut 4 bases from V and 1 base from J, with 15 bases between. The CDR3 runs 15 residues. The CDR3 DNA follows: TGTGCCAGCAGCCAGACGGCAGGCGGATCCTACGAGCAGTACTTC. The encoded protein is CASSQTAGGSYEQYF.

This clone was seen once. The genes are TRBV2 and TRBJ1-2; 9 nucleotides agree with TRBD1. The V segment lost 6 bases and the J segment 3 bases; nucleotides outside the gene matches: 5. The CDR3 runs 14 residues. Germline values: CDR1 SNHLY, CDR2 FYNNEI. The CDR3 nucleotides are TGTGCCAGCAGAGAACAGGGGGCTCACTATGGCTACACCTTC. Protein: CASREQGAHYGYTF.

This clone showed up just once. The CDR3 DNA follows: TGTGCCAGCAATGGAGGCAATGAGCAGTTCTTC. Translation: CASNGGNEQFF. The gene calls are TRBV2 and TRBJ2-1; D perhaps matches TRBD2 (5 bases). With 7 bases removed from V and 6 bases from J, the gap between germline ends came to 7 bases. The CDR3 is 11 residues long. CDR1 and CDR2 (germline): SNHLY, FYNNEI.

The chain recombines TRBV15 with TRBJ2-7, with TRBD2 identical over 8 bases. Germline CDR1 is LNHNV and CDR2 is YYDKDF (reference sequence). This CDR3 is built from 15 residues. After removal of 0 bases from V and 2 bases from J, the junction contained 3 bases not matched to a gene. Here the CDR3 reads CATSRDGGGTYEQYF. CDR3 in DNA: TGTGCCACCAGCAGAGATGGCGGGGGGACCTACGAGCAGTACTTC.

Written as DNA, the CDR3 is TGTGCTAGTGGTTTTGAGACTGGACGGACGACTTATGGCTACACCTTC. Its translation is CASGFETGRTTYGYTF. The genes are TRBV12-5 and TRBJ1-2, with D unresolved. Germline-derived CDR1 and CDR2 are LGHNT and FRNRAP. V lost 3 bases and J lost 5, with 19 bases in between. CDR3 length: 16 amino acids.

The CDR3 DNA follows: TGTGCCATCAGCATCACAACCGGAGCCTACGAGCAGTACTTC. Protein product: CAISITTGAYEQYF. V gene TRBV10-3 combines with J gene TRBJ2-5; no definite D call. The tail of the sequence fits TRBJ2-7 better, so the J call may be wrong. This CDR3 has 14 residues. In germline, CDR1 is ENHRY, CDR2 SYGVKD.

V and J are TRBV6-5 and TRBJ2-5; D gene uncertain. Trimming took 5 bases from V and 4 from J, leaving 11 bases between them. The CDR3 runs to 13 residues. Germline CDR1 reads MNHEY; CDR2 reads SVGAGI. The DNA for the CDR3 is TGTGCCAGCAGTGATTATTGGGCAGAGACCCAGTACTTC. Amino acids: CASSDYWAETQYF.

The chain employs TRBV2 and TRBJ2-5; 9 bases map to TRBD2. The CDR3 runs to 15 residues. Germline CDR1 is SNHLY and CDR2 is FYNNEI. V lost 3 bases, J lost 9 bases, and 11 bases stayed unmatched. DNA for the CDR3: TGTGCCAGCAGTGAGACTAGCGGACCCCCGGGGGCCCAGTACTTC. As protein: CASSETSGPPGAQYF.

Written as DNA, the CDR3 is TGTGCCAGCAGCAAGACAGGGACCGAGAAGAACGAGCAGTACTTC. Protein sequence: CASSKTGTEKNEQYF. The V and J genes are TRBV7-9 and TRBJ2-7, with TRBD1 matching 7 bases. Germline V gives CDR1 SEHNR, CDR2 FQNEAQ (reference sequence). The V gene end was trimmed by 5 bases and the J gene end by 5 bases; junction bases not matched to a gene: 12. CDR3 size: 15 residues.

This chain uses TRBV19 with TRBJ1-2; possible D gene TRBD1, 5 bases. From germline, CDR1 is LNHDA and CDR2 SQIVND (reference sequence). CDR3 length: 11 amino acids. The ends were cut back, 4 bases at V and 8 bases at J, with 8 bases in the middle. The CDR3 coding sequence is TGTGCCAGTAGTACAGGGAGAGGCTACACCTTC. Translated, it gives CASSTGRGYTF.

In this sample, this clone turned up once. The gene calls are TRBV6-5 and TRBJ1-5; TRBD1 is a possible D gene (5 bases). CDR3 length equals 14 residues. Germline CDR1 is MNHEY and CDR2 is SVGAGI. V lost 5 bases and J 4 bases, leaving 12 bases between the germline ends. This CDR3 reads CASSTGQGNQPQHF. The CDR3 nucleotides read TGTGCCAGCAGTACCGGGCAGGGAAATCAGCCCCAGCATTTT.